Below, 31 T cell receptor beta chains from the same sample are listed, as sequenced in a study of long-term antiretroviral therapy in people with HIV. The assay used was immunoSEQ (version v3.0), run at survey level. The data were produced by immunoSEQ multiplex PCR, yet TCRdb's version contains in-frame clones alone and is incomplete. The sample comprises about 22,000 clones, roughly 85% of which are singletons, and roughly a tenth rests with the top ten. The material was unsorted PBMCs, obtained 4.1 years after starting antiretroviral therapy. The source of these receptors is a woman in her thirties or forties with HIV.

The chain links TRBV14 to TRBJ1-2; no definite D call. This CDR3 has 17 residues. Looked up from germline, CDR1 is SGHDN and CDR2 is FVKESK. V was shortened by 1 base and J by 2 bases, with 17 bases between the two germline ends. The CDR3 nucleotides are TGTGCCAGCAGCCAAGGGAAGGGCCCAAACCCCAACTATGGCTACACCTTC. Amino acid sequence: CASSQGKGPNPNYGYTF.

The rearrangement links TRBV28 to TRBJ2-7, with D hard to call. The CDR3 is made up of 12 amino acids. The germline CDR1 and CDR2 sequences are MDHEN and SYDVKM. Trimming took off 8 bases at V and 0 bases at J, with 8 bases between the two ends. CDR3 bases: TGTGCCAGCCACGGAAACTCCTACGAGCAGTACTTC. This gives the protein CASHGNSYEQYF.

The J gene is TRBJ1-1, the V gene TRBV27; 7 positions match TRBD1. Germline CDR1 reads MNHEY; CDR2 reads SMNVEV (reference sequence). CDR3 length equals 13 residues. Trimming cost V 8 bases and J 5 bases; bases outside gene matches: 8. The CDR3 region is CASARGSGTEAFF. CDR3 DNA: TGTGCCAGCGCCAGGGGGTCTGGGACTGAAGCTTTCTTT.

V gene TRBV7-8 combines with J gene TRBJ1-2, with TRBD1 as a possible D gene (5 bases). V was cut by 3 bases and J by 5 bases, with 16 bases left in between. CDR1 is SGHVS and CDR2 is FQNEAQ in the germline V gene. The CDR3 sequence is 15 residues long. CDR3 amino acids: CASSLMSPGKYGYTF. CDR3 bases: TGTGCCAGCAGCTTGATGTCCCCAGGGAAATATGGCTACACCTTC. The full variable domain, its missing parts supplied by reference TRBV7-8 and TRBJ1-2, is GAGVSQSPRYKVAKRGQDVALRCDPISGHVSLFWYQQALGQGPEFLTYFQNEAQLDKSGLPSDRFFAERPEGSVSTLKIQRTQQEDSAVYLCASSLMSPGKYGYTFGSGTRLTVV.

This clone has just a few counts. The rearrangement links TRBV14 to TRBJ1-5, with TRBD1 matching over 9 bases. With V trimmed by 1 base and J by 3 bases, 1 base remained unmatched. The CDR3 runs to 15 residues. Germline V gene data show CDR1 as SGHDN and CDR2 as FVKESK. The DNA for the CDR3 is TGTGCCAGCAGCCAAGGGACAGGGGTCAATCAGCCCCAGCATTTT. Its translation is CASSQGTGVNQPQHF.

The chain is built from TRBV2 and TRBJ2-5; D is ambiguous. V lost 6 bases to trimming and J lost 0 bases, with 5 bases between them. Germline assignment: CDR1 SNHLY and CDR2 FYNNEI. The CDR3 is 12 residues long. The DNA for the CDR3 is TGTGCCAGCAGGGCGGACCAAGAGACCCAGTACTTC. This translates into CASRADQETQYF.

The V gene is TRBV5-1, the J gene TRBJ2-1; TRBD2 matches at 8 bases. V was pared by 0 bases and J by 3 bases, with 2 bases of the junction left unmatched. CDR1 and CDR2 from the germline V gene are SGHRS and YFSETQ. The CDR3 is 15 amino acids. The CDR3 DNA sequence: TGCGCCAGCAGCTTGGCGGGGGGGCACTACAATGAGCAGTTCTTC. Translating it yields CASSLAGGHYNEQFF.

The V and J genes are TRBV6-5 and TRBJ2-7, with D hard to call. CDR1 and CDR2 (germline): MNHEY, SVGAGI. The CDR3 runs to 14 residues. The ends were cut back, 3 bases at V and 0 bases at J, with 9 bases in the middle. The CDR3 loop is CASSYGRSSYEQYF. CDR3 sequence (DNA): TGTGCCAGCAGTTATGGCAGATCCTCCTACGAGCAGTACTTC.

V is TRBV7-6 and J is TRBJ2-7, with TRBD2 matching over 7 bases. The CDR3 sequence is 14 residues long. V shed 0 bases, J shed 3 bases, and the junction held 2 bases outside the gene matches. CDR1 and CDR2 (germline): SGHVS, FNYEAQ. The CDR3 region has the DNA TGTGCCAGCAGCTTAGCGGCGGGGGACTACGAGCAGTACTTC. Its translation: CASSLAAGDYEQYF.

The gene calls are TRBV20-1 and TRBJ2-3; D is unclear. Trimming left V 2 bases short and J 3 bases short, with 3 bases between. CDR3 length equals 11 residues. From germline, CDR1 is DFQATT and CDR2 SNEGSKA (reference sequence). CDR3 protein: CSARLTDTQYF. For the CDR3, the DNA is TGCAGTGCTAGATTAACAGATACGCAGTATTTT.

This clone was picked up one time. The rearrangement uses TRBV5-4 and TRBJ2-3; no firm D call. Germline V gene data show CDR1 as SGHNT and CDR2 as YYREEE (reference sequence). This CDR3 is built from 14 residues. The germline V and J ends were trimmed by 1 base and 0 bases, with 6 bases remaining between them. CDR3 protein: CASSLKVSTDTQYF. CDR3 nucleotide sequence: TGTGCCAGCAGCTTGAAGGTCAGCACAGATACGCAGTATTTT. The full variable domain, its missing parts supplied by reference TRBV5-4 and TRBJ2-3, is ETGVTQSPTHLIKTRGQQVTLRCSSQSGHNTVSWYQQALGQGPQFIFQYYREEENGRGNFPPRFSGLQFPNYSSELNVNALELDDSALYLCASSLKVSTDTQYFGPGTRLTVL.

This chain uses TRBV11-2 with TRBJ2-6; 7 bases agree with TRBD2. There are 18 residues in the CDR3. The germline gives CDR1 SGHAT, CDR2 FQNNGV. J lost 0 bases, V lost 4 bases, and 9 bases had no gene match. CDR3 in DNA: TGTGCCAGCAGCTCACCACGGGAGGCCAACTCTGGGGCCAACGTCCTGACTTTC. Amino acid sequence: CASSSPREANSGANVLTF.

This sequence joins TRBV6-5 and TRBJ1-5; no reliable D call. Germline CDR1 MNHEY, CDR2 SVGAGI. The CDR3 is made up of 15 amino acids. V dropped 5 bases and J dropped 11 bases, with 22 bases sitting between them. The CDR3 spells CASSPGDIGTVAQHF. The CDR3 DNA follows: TGTGCCAGCAGTCCTGGGGATATTGGCACGGTGGCCCAGCATTTT.

The V call is TRBV27, the J call TRBJ2-1; 8 nucleotides agree with TRBD2. This CDR3 spans 14 amino acids. V gave up 2 bases and J gave up 15 bases; unmatched junction bases: 12. From germline, CDR1 is MNHEY and CDR2 SMNVEV (reference sequence). The CDR3 coding sequence is TGTGCCAGCAGTTTAGGTCCGGGACTAGTCTCTTGGTTCTTC. It yields the protein CASSLGPGLVSWFF.

Written as DNA, the CDR3 is TGTGCCAGCAGCTTAGAACAGGGGTACCTCGAGACCCAGTACTTC. Its protein is CASSLEQGYLETQYF. This sequence joins TRBV11-3 and TRBJ2-5, with TRBD1 matching over 7 bases. The V segment lost 0 bases and the J segment 5 bases; nucleotides outside the gene matches: 6. The CDR3 totals 15 residues. Germline CDR1 and CDR2: SGHNT and YENEEA.

The chain recombines TRBV7-9 with TRBJ1-6; no reliable D call. Germline V lookup: CDR1 SEHNR, CDR2 FQNEAQ (reference sequence). This CDR3 is 14 amino acids long. The V end lost 3 bases, the J end lost 5 bases, and 8 bases lay between the germline ends. The CDR3 region is CASSFIQDNSPLHF. CDR3 nucleotide sequence: TGTGCCAGCAGCTTTATCCAGGATAATTCACCCCTCCACTTT.

The chain employs TRBV6-5 and TRBJ1-2, with D perhaps TRBD1 (6 bases). Trimming removed 7 bases at V and 5 bases at J, with 14 bases between. The CDR3 extends over 13 amino acids. The germline V gene has CDR1 MNHEY and CDR2 SVGAGI. CDR3 in amino acids: CASKGWDIYGYTF. DNA of the CDR3: TGTGCCAGCAAGGGTTGGGACATATATGGCTACACCTTC.

This clone turned up a few times. This sequence joins TRBV5-1 and TRBJ2-2, with a tentative D call TRBD1 (7 bases). The CDR3 spans 15 residues. CDR1 SGHRS and CDR2 YFSETQ come from the germline V gene. Between the trimmed V and J ends, which lost 3 bases and 3 bases, there was a span of 12 bases. The CDR3 bases are TGCGCCAGCAGCTCTCAGGGGGGAGACACCGGGGAGCTGTTTTTT. It is translated as CASSSQGGDTGELFF. Together with reference TRBV5-1 and TRBJ2-2, the CDR3 gives the full variable domain: KAGVTQTPRYLIKTRGQQVTLSCSPISGHRSVSWYQQTPGQGLQFLFEYFSETQRNKGNFPGRFSGRQFSNSRSEMNVSTLELGDSALYLCASSSQGGDTGELFFGEGSRLTVL.

The CDR3 region has the DNA TGTGCCAGCAGTTTAGAACAGGTTTTCCTAGCTAACTATGGCTACACCTTC. Translated, it gives CASSLEQVFLANYGYTF. The rearrangement joins TRBV28 to TRBJ1-2, with D perhaps TRBD1 (5 bases). The CDR3 consists of 17 residues. CDR1 and CDR2 (germline): MDHEN, SYDVKM. Trimming left V 2 bases short and J 0 bases short, with 16 bases between.

The rearrangement uses TRBV6-1 and TRBJ1-4; no clear D. CDR3 length: 13 residues. V lost 2 bases and J 8 bases, leaving 9 bases between the germline ends. CDR1 and CDR2 (germline): MNHNS, SASEGT. CDR3 DNA: TGTGCCAGCAGTGAAATGGTTCGGGAAAAACTGTTTTTT. It codes for CASSEMVREKLFF.

The chain recombines TRBV27 with TRBJ2-1, with TRBD2 matching over 11 bases. CDR1 MNHEY and CDR2 SMNVEV come from the germline V gene (reference sequence). J lost 8 bases, V lost 5 bases, and 5 bases had no gene match. This CDR3 region has 14 residues. In DNA form, the CDR3 reads TGTGCCAGCAGTCCTTATAGCGGGAGGGATGAGCAGTTCTTC. Translated, it gives CASSPYSGRDEQFF.

This clone came up once. The rearrangement joins TRBV11-2 to TRBJ1-1, with D possibly being TRBD1 (5 bases). The V end was cut by 4 bases, the J end by 5 bases, with 14 bases between. Germline V gives CDR1 SGHAT, CDR2 FQNNGV. This CDR3 spans 14 amino acids. CDR3 DNA sequence: TGTGCCAGCAGCTCCTCCCTAGGGGCGACTGAAGCTTTCTTT. Its translation: CASSSSLGATEAFF.

The chain has TRBV18 and TRBJ2-5; D is undetermined. The CDR3 runs to 12 residues. The V gene lost 3 bases and the J gene lost 1 base, with 3 bases spanning the gap. Germline V lookup: CDR1 KGHSH, CDR2 LQKENI. The CDR3 spells CASSPSQETQYF. In DNA form, the CDR3 reads TGTGCCAGCTCACCCTCCCAAGAGACCCAGTACTTC.

This chain uses TRBV13 with TRBJ2-3; a possible D gene is TRBD2 (5 bases). Between the trimmed V and J ends, which lost 5 bases and 4 bases, there was a span of 13 bases. Germline V CDR1 and CDR2: PRHDT, FYEKMQ (reference sequence). The CDR3 length is 14 residues. CDR3 sequence reads: CASSHVSRADTQYF. In nucleotides, the CDR3 is TGTGCCAGCAGCCACGTCTCGAGGGCAGATACGCAGTATTTT.

This clone turned up a few times. The chain is built from TRBV12-5 and TRBJ2-5, with 7 bases lining up with TRBD2. In germline, CDR1 is LGHNT, CDR2 FRNRAP. After removal of 6 bases from V and 2 bases from J, the junction contained 9 bases not matched to a gene. The length of the CDR3 is 15 residues. The CDR3 DNA reads TGTGCTAGTGGCCCTGGGAGCGGGAAGCAAGAGACCCAGTACTTC. This translates into CASGPGSGKQETQYF. Filled out from reference TRBV12-5 and TRBJ2-5, the complete variable domain reads DARVTQTPRHKVTEMGQEVTMRCQPILGHNTVFWYRQTMMQGLELLAYFRNRAPLDDSGMPKDRFSAEMPDATLATLKIQPSEPRDSAVYFCASGPGSGKQETQYFGPGTRLLVL.

The chain links TRBV27 to TRBJ2-6; 7 bases align to TRBD1. The CDR3 is made up of 16 amino acids. Germline CDR1 and CDR2: MNHEY and SMNVEV (reference sequence). Trimming at V came to 6 bases and at J to 1 base, leaving 6 bases not matched to a gene. The CDR3 protein is CASSRTGASGANVLTF. The CDR3 DNA follows: TGTGCCAGCAGCAGAACAGGGGCGTCTGGGGCCAACGTCCTGACTTTC. Full variable domain (remainder filled in from reference TRBV27 and TRBJ2-6): EAQVTQNPRYLITVTGKKLTVTCSQNMNHEYMSWYRQDPGLGLRQIYYSMNVEVTDKGDVPEGYKVSRKEKRNFPLILESPSPNQTSLYFCASSRTGASGANVLTFGAGSRLTVL.

V is TRBV14 and J is TRBJ2-1; D perhaps matches TRBD2 (6 bases). From germline, CDR1 is SGHDN and CDR2 FVKESK. The CDR3 loop spans 13 amino acids. V was pared by 3 bases and J by 5 bases, with 8 bases between. The CDR3 region is CASSHGTDNEQFF. The CDR3 DNA reads as TGTGCCAGCAGCCATGGGACTGACAATGAGCAGTTCTTC.

The chain is built from TRBV28 and TRBJ2-3, with 10 bases aligning to TRBD1. This CDR3 region has 15 residues. CDR1 is MDHEN and CDR2 is SYDVKM in the germline V gene. The ends lost 8 bases at V and 1 base at J; junction bases unmatched: 6. The CDR3 region is CASGLGTGGTDTQYF. CDR3 sequence (DNA): TGTGCCAGCGGCCTTGGGACAGGGGGCACAGATACGCAGTATTTT.

The J gene is TRBJ1-5, the V gene TRBV7-2, with D unresolved. V was cut by 2 bases and J by 11 bases, with 13 bases left in between. The CDR3 is made up of 13 amino acids. Per the germline V gene, CDR1 is SGHTA and CDR2 is FQGNSA. The CDR3 nucleotides read TGTGCCAGCAGCTTATCCTTGGCGACCTCCCAGCATTTT. Translation gives CASSLSLATSQHF.

V is TRBV30 and J is TRBJ2-1, with a tentative D call TRBD2 (5 bases). V shed 5 bases and J shed 12 bases, with 11 bases lying between them. The CDR3 extends over 10 amino acids. Germline values: CDR1 GTSNPN, CDR2 SVGIG (reference sequence). CDR3: CAWSGMGQFF. The CDR3 region has the DNA TGTGCCTGGTCGGGGATGGGGCAGTTCTTC.

This chain uses TRBV5-5 with TRBJ2-1; D is unresolved. This CDR3 spans 15 amino acids. Germline CDR1 reads SGHKS; CDR2 reads YYEKEE (reference sequence). Trimming took 4 bases from V and 0 from J, leaving 11 bases between them. DNA for the CDR3: TGTGCCAGCAGCCCGGGTCCTAGCTCCTACAATGAGCAGTTCTTC. Protein product: CASSPGPSSYNEQFF.